This record concerns one TCR beta chain sequence. As yet, its antigen is unknown. The source of the sample is a study of T cell responses to AZD1222 COVID-19 vaccine. Notes on the study in general: Spike-wide coverage was observed for vaccine-associated CD4 TCRs, with dominant responses at 160-218 and 743-854.

Generated by immunoSEQ multiplex PCR, the TCRdb table keeps only in-frame clones and is missing some. The repertoire holds around 120,000 clones, just over 85% seen once, with about 17% in the top ten. The clonotype was recovered from an adult in good health. The specimen comprised peripheral blood, sampled on day 0 of MenACWY control vaccination.

The CDR3 sequence: CASSLPGWDNSPLHF. Written as DNA, the CDR3 is TGTGCCAGCAGTCTTCCGGGTTGGGACAATTCACCCCTCCACTTT. The chain recombines TRBV28 with TRBJ1-6; D might be TRBD1 (5 bases). The germline gives CDR1 MDHEN, CDR2 SYDVKM. The V end was cut by 5 bases, the J end by 7 bases, with 15 bases between. The CDR3 consists of 15 residues. The complete variable domain, with remaining parts taken from reference TRBV28 and TRBJ1-6, reads DVKVTQSSRYLVKRTGEKVFLECVQDMDHENMFWYRQDPGLGLRLIYFSYDVKMKEKGDIPEGYSVSREKKERFSLILESASTNQTSMYLCASSLPGWDNSPLHFGNGTRLTVT.